This entry lists 5 T cell receptor beta chains sequenced from one sample in a study of T cells in Graves' hyperthyroidism and ophthalmopathy. Amplification yielded TCR beta CDR3 regions, with RNA transcripts as the source. The HTBI primer set was used in a first-round RT-PCR of the TCR CDR3. From the multiplex PCR reads, TCRdb called clonotypes with MiXCR, one entry per CDR3 protein. The sample records about 360,000 distinct CDR3 sequences, about 13% being singletons. The sequencing input was blood. The receptors come from a woman aged 18-29 years with Graves' hyperthyroidism.

The J gene is TRBJ2-1, the V gene TRBV19, with 8 bases that match TRBD2. The V and J ends lost 5 bases and 5 bases, in that order; junction bases with no gene match: 5. The germline V gene has CDR1 LNHDA and CDR2 SQIVND (reference sequence). This CDR3 spans 14 amino acids. The CDR3 here is CASSRTSNNNEQFF. CDR3 DNA: TGTGCCAGTAGTCGGACTAGCAATAACAATGAGCAGTTCTTC.

This clonotype was counted at least ten times. CDR3 sequence: CSASAFGDMYEQYF. CDR3 coding DNA: TGCAGTGCTAGCGCATTTGGGGACATGTACGAGCAGTACTTC. The genes are TRBV20-1 and TRBJ2-7, with a weak D call TRBD1 (6 bases). With 3 bases removed from V and 4 bases from J, the gap between germline ends came to 16 bases. Looked up from germline, CDR1 is DFQATT and CDR2 is SNEGSKA (reference sequence). CDR3 length: 14 amino acids.

This clonotype appeared a few times. As DNA, the CDR3 is TGCAGCGTTGGGCTAGCGGGAGTTCAAGAGACCCAGTACTTC. This encodes CSVGLAGVQETQYF. The chain combines TRBV29-1 with TRBJ2-5; TRBD2 aligns across 10 bases. The CDR3 sequence is 14 residues long. The germline V gene has CDR1 SQVTM and CDR2 ANQGSEA. J gave up 2 bases and V 4 bases, and 4 bases lay outside the gene matches.

The chain has TRBV20-1 and TRBJ1-1; D gene ambiguous. The CDR3 contains 14 residues. Germline CDR1 is DFQATT and CDR2 is SNEGSKA (reference sequence). The ends were cut back, 5 bases at V and 4 bases at J, with 17 bases in the middle. CDR3 amino acids: CSASRPGWSTEAFF. Here the CDR3 DNA reads TGCAGTGCTTCCCGACCGGGGTGGTCCACTGAAGCTTTCTTT.

This clonotype showed up many times. This chain joins TRBV7-8 and TRBJ1-5, with a tentative D call TRBD1 (5 bases). The V and J ends lost 3 bases and 3 bases respectively, with 12 bases between them. CDR1 is SGHVS, CDR2 FQNEAQ, per germline. This CDR3 comprises 15 residues. The CDR3 nucleotides read TGTGCCAGCAGCTTTACCGGGACTGACAATCAGCCCCAGCATTTT. Its protein is CASSFTGTDNQPQHF.